The source of this TCR beta chain is a study of shared clonotypes between healthy human individuals. Findings of the study overall: Large sequencing depth failed to make sorted-subset sequencing complete, rarefaction showed.

CDR3 size: 14 residues. The trim removed 5 bases at V and 3 bases at J, leaving 4 bases unmatched. The germline V gene has CDR1 SGHNT and CDR2 YYREEE (reference sequence). The authors ran the assay at deep level. The table came from immunoSEQ multiplex PCR; TCRdb's copy has only in-frame clones and leaves some out. Found here are 1,400,000 or so clones, roughly 98.5% of them singletons; the top ten hold approximately 0.4%. Comment on this clone: The antigen is not known.

The V and J genes are TRBV5-4 and TRBJ2-1; 8 nucleotides line up with TRBD2. Sample: naive CD4+ T cells sorted from blood. As for subset: CD45RA+ positively selected. The clonotype comes from a man aged 25-45 years in good health. In nucleotides, the CDR3 is TGTGCCAGCAGGATAGCGGGGAACTACAATGAGCAGTTCTTC. Its translation: CASRIAGNYNEQFF.